Below are 15 T cell receptor beta chains sequenced from a single sample in a study of blood T cells in healthy people across ages. It was with a sample-barcoded 5' primer and a J-beta primer mix that a second PCR of about 6 to 12 cycles was run. One entry per CDR3 protein, called by TCRdb with MiXCR from the 5' RACE reads. This table holds some 750,000 distinct CDR3 sequences, about a fifth found once. Sequencing was performed on blood. Receptors were obtained from a man between 65 and 80 years old in good health.

The gene calls are TRBV7-2 and TRBJ2-1; no clear D. There are 13 residues in the CDR3. The V end lost 5 bases, the J end lost 10 bases, and 15 bases lay between the germline ends. Germline V gene sequence: CDR1 SGHTA, CDR2 FQGNSA. Here the CDR3 DNA reads TGTGCCAGCAGCCACAAGAAATGGGCGGAGCAGTTCTTC. Protein sequence: CASSHKKWAEQFF.

This chain links TRBV7-3 with TRBJ2-6; 7 bases match TRBD1. Trimming removed 2 bases from V and 1 base from J; junction bases left unmatched: 5. The CDR3 has 17 amino acids. CDR1 and CDR2 from the germline V gene are SGHTA and FQGTGA. The CDR3: CASSLVGGESGANVLTF. The CDR3 bases are TGTGCCAGCAGCTTAGTAGGGGGCGAATCTGGGGCCAACGTCCTGACTTTC.

This clonotype has only a few counts. This chain links TRBV20-1 with TRBJ1-5; no definite D call. Germline-derived CDR1 and CDR2 are DFQATT and SNEGSKA (reference sequence). V lost 0 bases and J 2 bases, leaving 8 bases between the germline ends. CDR3 length equals 14 residues. The DNA for the CDR3 is TGCAGTGCTAGAGATATGACGGGCAATCAGCCCCAGCATTTT. This sequence encodes CSARDMTGNQPQHF.

This clonotype was seen a handful of times. The chain couples TRBV3-1 to TRBJ1-2, with a possible D match to TRBD1 (6 bases). V was trimmed by 1 base and J by 5 bases, leaving 11 bases between them. The CDR3 is 14 residues long. Germline V gene data show CDR1 as LGHDT and CDR2 as YNNKEL (reference sequence). The CDR3 DNA reads TGTGCCAGCAGCCAAGTGGGGGCAGGTTATGGCTACACCTTC. The encoded protein is CASSQVGAGYGYTF. Full variable domain (rest looked up from reference TRBV3-1 and TRBJ1-2): DTAVSQTPKYLVTQMGNDKSIKCEQNLGHDTMYWYKQDSKKFLKIMFSYNNKELIINETVPNRFSPKSPDKAHLNLHINSLELGDSAVYFCASSQVGAGYGYTFGSGTRLTVV.

The chain is built from TRBV5-1 and TRBJ1-4, with no clear D. CDR1 is SGHRS, CDR2 YFSETQ, per germline. The CDR3 is 14 residues long. Trimming pared 4 bases from V and 4 bases from J, leaving 11 bases between. The CDR3: CASSADLYNEKLFF. The CDR3 bases are TGCGCCAGCAGCGCCGACCTCTATAATGAAAAACTGTTTTTT.

This clonotype was picked up many times. CDR3 residues: CASSLNRNTYEQYF. The CDR3, as DNA: TGTGCCAGCAGTTTAAACAGGAACACCTACGAGCAGTACTTC. J is TRBJ2-7 and V is TRBV27; the D gene is possibly TRBD1 (5 bases). The CDR3 covers 14 residues. Germline lookup yields CDR1 MNHEY and CDR2 SMNVEV (reference sequence). V was trimmed by 2 bases and J by 2 bases, leaving 10 bases between them.

The chain recombines TRBV18 with TRBJ2-7; D is ambiguous. Trimming pared 1 base from V and 0 bases from J, leaving 10 bases between. The CDR3 runs to 15 residues. Germline V CDR1 and CDR2: KGHSH, LQKENI. CDR3 in DNA: TGTGCCAGCTCACCACGGCAGATCAGCTCCTACGAGCAGTACTTC. It yields the protein CASSPRQISSYEQYF.

This clonotype has only a few counts. The chain recombines TRBV5-5 with TRBJ2-3; 7 positions agree with TRBD2. Trimming removed 3 bases from V and 1 base from J; junction bases left unmatched: 8. The germline CDR1 and CDR2 sequences are SGHKS and YYEKEE (reference sequence). The CDR3 has 16 residues. CDR3 DNA: TGTGCCAGCAGCTCCCCCCCAGCGGGGCGCACAGATACGCAGTATTTT. Translated: CASSSPPAGRTDTQYF.

This chain links TRBV4-1 with TRBJ1-2; D is uncertain. The V end lost 3 bases, the J end lost 0 bases, and 8 bases lay between the germline ends. Germline V gene lookup returns CDR1 MGHRA and CDR2 YSYEKL. This CDR3 region has 14 residues. CDR3 sequence: CASSHVESNYGYTF. CDR3 in DNA: TGCGCCAGCAGCCACGTCGAATCTAACTATGGCTACACCTTC.

J is TRBJ2-6 and V is TRBV6-5, with 9 bases fitting TRBD2. CDR1 MNHEY and CDR2 SVGAGI come from the germline V gene. There are 19 residues in the CDR3. After removal of 0 bases from V and 1 base from J, the junction contained 7 bases not matched to a gene. Here the CDR3 DNA reads TGTGCCAGCAGTTACTCGTGGCGGGGGGGTTGGTCTGGGGCCAACGTCCTGACTTTC. This sequence encodes CASSYSWRGGWSGANVLTF.

This clonotype has a handful of counts. The J gene is TRBJ2-1, the V gene TRBV7-7; D ambiguous. The J call is uncertain, as TRBJ2-5 better fits the DNA end. Germline assignment: CDR1 SSHAT and CDR2 FNYEAQ (reference sequence). CDR3 length: 15 amino acids. DNA for the CDR3: TGTGCCAGCAGCTTAGCGGGTCGTGCGGCGGAGACCCAGTACTTC. Amino acid sequence: CASSLAGRAAETQYF.

This clonotype was counted only a few times. V and J are TRBV12-3 or TRBV12-4 and TRBJ2-3; no reliable D call. Trimming left V 7 bases short and J 0 bases short, with 11 bases between. The CDR3 loop spans 14 amino acids. CDR3 loop: CASKLSTSTDTQYF. As DNA, the CDR3 is TGTGCCAGCAAACTCAGCACTAGCACAGATACGCAGTATTTT.

In this sample, this clonotype turned up a few times. This chain's CDR3 is CASSLATTRVADEQYF. In DNA, the CDR3 is TGTGCCAGCAGCTTAGCGACGACCAGGGTGGCTGACGAGCAGTACTTC. The chain carries TRBV7-9 and TRBJ2-5, with D perhaps TRBD1 (5 bases). The DNA matches TRBJ2-7 better at its end, which makes the J call doubtful. CDR1 is SEHNR and CDR2 is FQNEAQ in the germline V gene (reference sequence). The CDR3 has 16 amino acids.

This clonotype has a single count. The genes are TRBV5-1 and TRBJ1-2, with 9 bases fitting TRBD1. Germline assignment: CDR1 SGHRS and CDR2 YFSETQ. This CDR3 comprises 13 residues. With 4 bases clipped from V and 6 bases from J, the junction kept 4 bases outside the gene matches. The CDR3 DNA reads as TGCGCCAGCAGCAAGGGACAGGGACATGGCTACACCTTC. Encoded protein: CASSKGQGHGYTF.

This clonotype was detected ten times or more. The rearrangement uses TRBV7-2 and TRBJ2-6; D possibly corresponds to TRBD2 (6 bases). Germline-derived CDR1 and CDR2 are SGHTA and FQGNSA. Trimming removed 1 base at V and 2 bases at J, with 12 bases between. CDR3 length: 17 residues. CDR3 nucleotide sequence: TGTGCCAGCAGCTTAGTAGGCCGGGAGCCTGGGGCCAACGTCCTGACTTTC. It encodes CASSLVGREPGANVLTF.